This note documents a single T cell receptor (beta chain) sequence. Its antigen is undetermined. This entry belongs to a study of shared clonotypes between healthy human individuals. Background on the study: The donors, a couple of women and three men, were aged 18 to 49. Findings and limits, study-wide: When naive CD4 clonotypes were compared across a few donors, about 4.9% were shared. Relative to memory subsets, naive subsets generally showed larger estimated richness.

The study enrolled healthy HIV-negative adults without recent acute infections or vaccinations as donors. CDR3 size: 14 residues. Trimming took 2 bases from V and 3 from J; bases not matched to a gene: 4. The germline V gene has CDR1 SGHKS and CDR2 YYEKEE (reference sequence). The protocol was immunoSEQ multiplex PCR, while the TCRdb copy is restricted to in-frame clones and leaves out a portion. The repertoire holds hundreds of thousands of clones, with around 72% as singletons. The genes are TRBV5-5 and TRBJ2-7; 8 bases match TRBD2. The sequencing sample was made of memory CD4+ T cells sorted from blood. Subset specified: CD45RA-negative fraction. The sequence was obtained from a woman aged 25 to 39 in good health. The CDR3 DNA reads TGTGCCAGCAGCTTCCCGGGGGGGAGCTACGAGCAGTACTTC. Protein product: CASSFPGGSYEQYF.